This TCR beta chain was observed in a study of blood T cell repertoires in COVID-19. Study in general: T cells, B-cell-depleted T cells, or PBMCs provided the cDNA or gDNA that served as material.

Per the original data handling: Reference gene primer amplification yielded estimated nucleated cell counts. Using immunoSEQ multiplex PCR, the repertoire was profiled, and TCRdb retains in-frame clones only, with some absent. That table supplies the V and J calls and clone size; D and trimming were determined from the DNA. The table includes around 100,000 clones, around 89% detected once. Germline values: CDR1 MGHRA, CDR2 YSYEKL. V shed 1 base, J shed 2 bases, and the junction held 4 bases outside the gene matches. The CDR3 sequence is 15 residues long. The source is a man aged 50-60 years with COVID-19, enrolled during active disease. The chain recombines TRBV4-1 with TRBJ2-5; 7 positions agree with TRBD1. The sample was peripheral blood. The DNA of the CDR3 is TGCGCCAGCAGCCAAGGACAGGGAGTACAAGAGACCCAGTACTTC. It translates to CASSQGQGVQETQYF.